This entry describes one TCR beta chain. Its specificity is unknown. Trimming took 4 bases from V and 5 from J; bases not matched to a gene: 8. The CDR3 length is 15 residues. The germline V gene encodes CDR1 MDHEN and CDR2 SYDVKM. PCR was performed using 60 Vbeta and 13 Jbeta primers. Only in-frame clones appear in the TCRdb table, and some are missing; sequencing was by immunoSEQ multiplex PCR. The table lists roughly 120,000 clones, over 60% of them singletons. This record comes from a study of cytomegalovirus exposure and HLA in healthy donors. Findings and limits, study-wide: Accurate predictions that matched the HLA-A and HLA-B alleles of most subjects were reportedly made from TCR beta sequences. According to an earlier analysis, most TCR beta V segments yielded productive rearrangements about 87% or about 30% of the time. Both high specificity and high sensitivity reportedly marked the classifier's diagnosis of cytomegalovirus status.

This chain joins TRBV28 and TRBJ1-5; 7 bases line up with TRBD1. The clonotype originates from a man aged 25 to 45 in good health and CMV-seropositive. Sequenced material: PBMCs. The chain's CDR3 is CASSSPRTGYQPQHF. In DNA form, the CDR3 reads TGTGCCAGCAGTTCTCCACGGACAGGCTATCAGCCCCAGCATTTT.